The 13 T cell receptor beta chains reported below all come from one sample, sequenced in a study of cytomegalovirus exposure and HLA in healthy donors. PCR used 60 Vbeta primers and 13 Jbeta primers. TCRdb's table, derived via immunoSEQ multiplex PCR, lists solely in-frame clones and lacks some. In the table there are approximately 190,000 clones, 82% of which are singletons. Sequences were obtained from PBMCs. The receptors come from a boy aged 2 to 10 in good health and CMV-seronegative.

The chain recombines TRBV6-5 with TRBJ2-7, with a weak D call TRBD1 (7 bases). The DNA end lines up better with TRBJ2-5; the J call may be wrong. Germline loops: CDR1 MNHEY, CDR2 SVGAGI. This CDR3 contains 13 residues. CDR3 sequence reads: CASSYRGGETQYF. The CDR3 region has the DNA TGTGCCAGCAGCTACAGGGGAGGAGAGACCCAGTACTTC.

The chain combines TRBV7-3 with TRBJ2-3, with a weak D call TRBD2 (6 bases). The V gene's germline CDR1 is SGHTA and CDR2 FQGTGA. Trimming removed 6 bases at V and 6 bases at J, with 10 bases between. This CDR3 comprises 12 residues. CDR3 sequence (DNA): TGTGCCAGCAGTTCGGCGGGGGATACGCAGTATTTT. It codes for CASSSAGDTQYF.

The chain employs TRBV4-1 and TRBJ2-4; D call uncertain. Germline CDR1 reads MGHRA; CDR2 reads YSYEKL. The CDR3 loop spans 13 amino acids. V lost 1 base to trimming and J lost 2 bases, with 3 bases between them. The CDR3 sequence: CASSQVTKNIQYF. CDR3 DNA sequence: TGCGCCAGCAGCCAAGTCACCAAAAACATTCAGTACTTC.

The V gene is TRBV6-5, the J gene TRBJ2-2, with 7 bases identical to TRBD1. This CDR3 contains 14 residues. CDR1 is MNHEY, CDR2 SVGAGI, per germline. Trimming at V came to 8 bases and at J to 4 bases, leaving 7 bases not matched to a gene. CDR3 protein: CASDRTGFTGELFF. In nucleotides, the CDR3 is TGTGCCAGCGATAGGACAGGCTTCACCGGGGAGCTGTTTTTT.

The genes are TRBV5-1 and TRBJ2-5, with 8 positions matching TRBD2. Germline lookup yields CDR1 SGHRS and CDR2 YFSETQ. V was pared by 4 bases and J by 2 bases, with 4 bases of the junction left unmatched. This CDR3 region has 14 residues. The CDR3 DNA sequence: TGCGCCAGCAGCCCGGCGGGGGGTCAAGAGACCCAGTACTTC. The encoded protein is CASSPAGGQETQYF. Full variable domain (missing parts from reference TRBV5-1 and TRBJ2-5): KAGVTQTPRYLIKTRGQQVTLSCSPISGHRSVSWYQQTPGQGLQFLFEYFSETQRNKGNFPGRFSGRQFSNSRSEMNVSTLELGDSALYLCASSPAGGQETQYFGPGTRLLVL.

This clone was observed a handful of times. This chain connects TRBV7-9 to TRBJ1-1; D is uncertain. From germline, CDR1 is SEHNR and CDR2 FQNEAQ (reference sequence). CDR3 size: 11 residues. Trimming removed 1 base from V and 11 bases from J, with 8 bases in between. The CDR3 spells CASSLGERAFF. The DNA of the CDR3 is TGTGCCAGCAGCTTAGGAGAGAGGGCTTTCTTT.

This chain uses TRBV7-2 with TRBJ2-7; D possibly corresponds to TRBD2 (7 bases). The germline gives CDR1 SGHTA, CDR2 FQGNSA. Trimming removed 3 bases from V and 11 bases from J, with 17 bases in between. The CDR3 spans 13 residues. This CDR3 reads CASSFDKGGREYF. The CDR3 bases are TGTGCCAGCAGCTTCGACAAAGGGGGGAGGGAGTACTTC. Combining the CDR3 with reference TRBV7-2 and TRBJ2-7 gives the whole variable domain GAGVSQSPSNKVTEKGKDVELRCDPISGHTALYWYRQSLGQGLEFLIYFQGNSAPDKSGLPSDRFSAERTGGSVSTLTIQRTQQEDSAVYLCASSFDKGGREYFGPGTRLTVT.

The chain links TRBV7-9 to TRBJ1-6; a possible D gene is TRBD1 (5 bases). CDR1 and CDR2 from the germline V gene are SEHNR and FQNEAQ (reference sequence). The V end was cut by 6 bases, the J end by 9 bases, with 18 bases between. This CDR3 has 15 amino acids. The CDR3 nucleotides read TGTGCCAGCAGGCCGACGACAGAGTTGAGTTCACCCCTCCACTTT. This translates into CASRPTTELSSPLHF.

CDR3 sequence: CASSPGGTQYF. DNA for the CDR3: TGTGCCAGCTCACCGGGGGGGACCCAGTACTTC. V and J are TRBV18 and TRBJ2-5, with D tentatively TRBD2 (6 bases). CDR1 KGHSH and CDR2 LQKENI come from the germline V gene. V lost 3 bases and J 7 bases, leaving 6 bases between the germline ends. The CDR3 has 11 residues.

This chain connects TRBV4-1 to TRBJ1-6, with D possibly TRBD1 on 5 matching bases. The CDR3 has 15 amino acids. Trimming removed 5 bases at V and 7 bases at J, with 15 bases between. CDR1 and CDR2 (germline): MGHRA, YSYEKL. The DNA for the CDR3 is TGCGCCAGCAGCTCCAGGGCCCTTGAGAATTCACCCCTCCACTTT. Translated: CASSSRALENSPLHF.

This chain links TRBV7-2 with TRBJ1-2; no clear D gene. The CDR3 consists of 14 residues. V shed 6 bases and J shed 4 bases, with 15 bases lying between them. CDR1 and CDR2 from the germline V gene are SGHTA and FQGNSA. The CDR3 region has the DNA TGTGCCAGCAGGGGAACGGGAACCTTCTATGGCTACACCTTC. The encoded protein is CASRGTGTFYGYTF.

The gene calls are TRBV19 and TRBJ2-1; 10 bases fit TRBD2. Germline CDR1 reads LNHDA; CDR2 reads SQIVND (reference sequence). The V gene end was trimmed by 4 bases and the J gene end by 4 bases; junction bases not matched to a gene: 7. CDR3 length equals 16 residues. Here the CDR3 reads CASSTNSGGSYNEQFF. The CDR3 bases are TGTGCCAGTAGTACCAATAGCGGGGGGTCTTACAATGAGCAGTTCTTC.

V is TRBV30 and J is TRBJ2-1; tentatively, D is TRBD1 (6 bases). CDR3 size: 14 residues. The V gene lost 7 bases and the J gene lost 7 bases, with 20 bases spanning the gap. Per germline, CDR1 GTSNPN and CDR2 SVGIG (reference sequence). The CDR3 loop is CASPGTLGMNEQFF. Written as DNA, the CDR3 is TGTGCCTCTCCTGGGACACTGGGGATGAATGAGCAGTTCTTC.